The 14 T cell receptor beta chains given below trace back to one sample, sequenced in a study of cytomegalovirus exposure and HLA in healthy donors. Libraries were prepared by immunoSEQ multiplex PCR; TCRdb keeps only in-frame clonotypes and omits some of them. Among around 180,000 clones listed, approximately 85% were seen once. The sample was PBMCs. The receptors stem from a woman aged 18-29 years in good health and CMV-seronegative.

The J gene is TRBJ2-7, the V gene TRBV4-1; a possible D gene is TRBD1 (5 bases). The germline V and J ends were trimmed by 1 base and 7 bases, with 20 bases remaining between them. CDR3 size: 16 residues. CDR1 and CDR2 from the germline V gene are MGHRA and YSYEKL. Here the CDR3 DNA reads TGCGCCAGCAGCCAAGTTCTATGGTGGGGCAGTCAGGAGCAGTACTTC. It yields the protein CASSQVLWWGSQEQYF.

CDR3: CASNKGRGFYEQYF. CDR3 in DNA: TGTGCCAGCAACAAAGGGCGGGGTTTCTACGAGCAGTACTTC. V usage is TRBV6-1 and J usage is TRBJ2-7, with D maybe TRBD2 (6 bases). The CDR3 loop spans 14 amino acids. V lost 7 bases, J lost 3 bases, and 16 bases lay in between. The germline gives CDR1 MNHNS, CDR2 SASEGT.

The V gene is TRBV4-2, the J gene TRBJ2-1; weak D call: TRBD2 (5 bases). The ends were cut back, 5 bases at V and 6 bases at J, with 17 bases in the middle. The germline V gene has CDR1 LGHNA and CDR2 YNFKEQ. This CDR3 contains 15 residues. The CDR3 DNA is TGTGCCAGCAGCTGGAGAACTAGGGATGGCAATGAGCAGTTCTTC. Translation gives CASSWRTRDGNEQFF.

This clone has just one count. CDR3 sequence reads: CASSLEGTINTDTQYF. The DNA of the CDR3 is TGTGCCAGCAGCTTAGAGGGGACTATTAACACAGATACGCAGTATTTT. This chain connects TRBV11-3 to TRBJ2-3, with TRBD2 matching over 7 bases. The CDR3 runs 16 residues. J lost 2 bases, V lost 0 bases, and 5 bases had no gene match. The germline CDR1 and CDR2 sequences are SGHNT and YENEEA.

This sequence joins TRBV5-1 and TRBJ1-2; TRBD1 aligns across 9 bases. CDR1 and CDR2 from the germline V gene are SGHRS and YFSETQ. The CDR3 has 16 residues. After removal of 4 bases from V and 8 bases from J, the junction contained 15 bases not matched to a gene. The chain's CDR3 is CASSQLPGQGIWGYTF. The DNA of the CDR3 is TGCGCCAGCAGCCAATTACCGGGACAGGGAATATGGGGCTACACCTTC.

The CDR3: CASSPQILSGRAGELFF. Here the CDR3 DNA reads TGCGCCAGCAGCCCCCAAATTTTAAGCGGGAGGGCCGGGGAGCTGTTTTTT. V usage is TRBV4-1 and J usage is TRBJ2-2; 10 bases align to TRBD2. Germline V lookup: CDR1 MGHRA, CDR2 YSYEKL. The CDR3 loop spans 17 amino acids. Unmatched junction bases numbered 11, after V lost 4 bases and J lost 6 bases.

This clone is a singleton in its sample. Here the CDR3 DNA reads TGTGCCAGCAAGAGGTCTCCAAATTACAATGAGCAGTTCTTC. It codes for CASKRSPNYNEQFF. The gene calls are TRBV2 and TRBJ2-1; D call uncertain. Germline-derived CDR1 and CDR2 are SNHLY and FYNNEI. Trimming removed 7 bases from V and 4 bases from J, with 14 bases in between. The CDR3 covers 14 residues.

CDR3 DNA: TGCGCCAGCAGCGGGGAACGGGGGGATCCTGGAAACACCATATATTTT. This gives the protein CASSGERGDPGNTIYF. The chain carries TRBV5-1 and TRBJ1-3; maybe TRBD1 (5 bases). CDR1 is SGHRS, CDR2 YFSETQ, per germline. The ends were cut back, 4 bases at V and 2 bases at J, with 16 bases in the middle. This CDR3 region has 16 residues.

This clone appeared a single time. CDR3 DNA sequence: TGTGCCAGCAGTGTTGACAGAGGCTATGGCTACACCTTC. It yields the protein CASSVDRGYGYTF. This sequence joins TRBV2 and TRBJ1-2; D is perhaps TRBD1 (5 bases). Germline V gene data show CDR1 as SNHLY and CDR2 as FYNNEI. The germline V and J ends were trimmed by 4 bases and 4 bases, with 10 bases remaining between them. The CDR3 sequence is 13 residues long.

This sequence joins TRBV11-2 and TRBJ2-5; the match to TRBD1 covers 10 bases. V lost 5 bases, J lost 2 bases, and 5 bases stayed unmatched. CDR1 SGHAT and CDR2 FQNNGV come from the germline V gene. The CDR3 is 15 amino acids. CDR3 bases: TGTGCCAGCAGCGGCTTGGGACAGGGGCAAGAGACCCAGTACTTC. This translates into CASSGLGQGQETQYF.

V gene TRBV2 combines with J gene TRBJ1-2; 7 positions match TRBD1. This CDR3 has 13 residues. Germline lookup yields CDR1 SNHLY and CDR2 FYNNEI. Trimming at V came to 6 bases and at J to 3 bases, leaving 4 bases not matched to a gene. CDR3: CASSGDSHYGYTF. The CDR3 DNA is TGTGCCAGCAGCGGGGACAGCCACTATGGCTACACCTTC.

The rearrangement uses TRBV5-1 and TRBJ1-2, with D possibly being TRBD1 (5 bases). This CDR3 spans 14 amino acids. Germline V gene lookup returns CDR1 SGHRS and CDR2 YFSETQ. The ends were cut back, 0 bases at V and 1 base at J, with 7 bases in the middle. The CDR3 sequence: CASSLGQINYGYTF. Here the CDR3 DNA reads TGCGCCAGCAGCTTGGGACAGATTAACTATGGCTACACCTTC.

The V call is TRBV7-8, the J call TRBJ2-2; 15 positions match TRBD2. With V trimmed by 5 bases and J by 4 bases, 5 bases remained unmatched. The length of the CDR3 is 17 residues. Germline V lookup: CDR1 SGHVS, CDR2 FQNEAQ. In nucleotides, the CDR3 is TGTGCCAGCAGCGAGGGACTAGCGGGGGGTCTCACCGGGGAGCTGTTTTTT. This gives the protein CASSEGLAGGLTGELFF.

The DNA of the CDR3 is TGTGCCAGCAGTTTGGCAAGGGGGACTGAAGCTTTCTTT. Residues: CASSLARGTEAFF. The chain joins TRBV6-1 to TRBJ1-1; perhaps TRBD1 as D (6 bases). The CDR3 consists of 13 residues. Trimming stripped 5 bases from V and 5 bases from J, with 12 bases between. The V gene's germline CDR1 is MNHNS and CDR2 SASEGT.